Presented here are 29 T cell receptor beta chains from one specimen sequenced in a study of blood T cell repertoires in COVID-19. Clones were sequenced by immunoSEQ multiplex PCR, and TCRdb holds only the in-frame ones, with some missing. The sample yields approximately 170,000 clones, about 85% seen once. Sequencing input: PBMCs or T cells enriched from blood (not recorded which). These receptors all stem from a woman aged 45-60 years who had recovered from COVID-19.

This clone has a handful of counts. The chain has TRBV7-9 and TRBJ1-3, with D uncertain. V shed 0 bases and J shed 0 bases, with 9 bases lying between them. The CDR3 covers 16 residues. Germline loops: CDR1 SEHNR, CDR2 FQNEAQ (reference sequence). DNA of the CDR3: TGTGCCAGCAGCTTAGCCTTCATCAGCTCTGGAAACACCATATATTTT. It specifies CASSLAFISSGNTIYF.

The chain recombines TRBV3-1 (or the pseudogene TRBV3-2) with TRBJ1-1; 7 positions match TRBD1. The V gene's germline CDR1 is LGHDT and CDR2 YNNKEL (reference sequence). CDR3 size: 15 residues. V dropped 1 base and J dropped 1; count of bases not matched to a gene: 3. The CDR3: CASSQGTGPNTEAFF. As DNA, the CDR3 is TGTGCCAGCAGCCAAGGGACAGGCCCGAACACTGAAGCTTTCTTT.

This sequence joins TRBV7-2 and TRBJ1-2, with D possibly TRBD1 on 5 matching bases. This CDR3 is 12 amino acids long. The germline V and J ends were trimmed by 3 bases and 8 bases, with 10 bases remaining between them. Germline-derived CDR1 and CDR2 are SGHTA and FQGNSA. CDR3 sequence: CASSFLGQGYTF. The CDR3 coding sequence is TGTGCCAGCAGCTTTTTGGGGCAAGGCTACACCTTC.

V is TRBV2 and J is TRBJ2-6; TRBD2 agrees at 10 bases. CDR1 is SNHLY, CDR2 FYNNEI, per germline. With V trimmed by 3 bases and J by 4 bases, 9 bases remained unmatched. The CDR3 loop spans 18 amino acids. Written as DNA, the CDR3 is TGTGCCAGCAGTGATTGGGCTAGCGGGAGCTCCGGGGCCAACGTCCTGACTTTC. Amino acid sequence: CASSDWASGSSGANVLTF.

This rearrangement joins TRBV7-2 to TRBJ2-7; 8 bases are a match to TRBD2. The CDR3 totals 16 residues. The germline CDR1 and CDR2 sequences are SGHTA and FQGNSA. V shed 2 bases and J 2 bases; nucleotides not matched to a gene: 8. CDR3 loop: CASSLTSASGPYEQYF. The CDR3 nucleotides read TGTGCCAGCAGCTTAACCTCGGCTAGCGGGCCCTACGAGCAGTACTTC.

The chain has TRBV5-1 and TRBJ1-1, with D hard to call. With 4 bases removed from V and 3 bases from J, the gap between germline ends came to 10 bases. Germline CDR1 reads SGHRS; CDR2 reads YFSETQ. The CDR3 extends over 13 amino acids. The CDR3 nucleotides read TGCGCCAGCAGCCTGAGGGATGACACTGAAGCTTTCTTT. Its translation: CASSLRDDTEAFF. Complete variable domain (other parts from reference TRBV5-1 and TRBJ1-1): KAGVTQTPRYLIKTRGQQVTLSCSPISGHRSVSWYQQTPGQGLQFLFEYFSETQRNKGNFPGRFSGRQFSNSRSEMNVSTLELGDSALYLCASSLRDDTEAFFGQGTRLTVV.

This chain links TRBV5-4 with TRBJ2-7; tentatively, D is TRBD1 (6 bases). V was cut by 2 bases and J by 5 bases, with 14 bases left in between. This CDR3 region has 14 residues. Germline V CDR1 and CDR2: SGHNT, YYREEE (reference sequence). The CDR3 is CASSLYRTVNEQYF. The CDR3 bases are TGTGCCAGCAGCTTATATCGGACAGTTAACGAGCAGTACTTC.

Points on this clone: Other DNA sequences in the same sample also yield this CDR3. This chain joins TRBV19 and TRBJ2-2, with 10 bases matching TRBD1. Germline V gene sequence: CDR1 LNHDA, CDR2 SQIVND (reference sequence). The CDR3 runs to 14 residues. Trimming took 5 bases from V and 4 from J; bases not matched to a gene: 1. The DNA for the CDR3 is TGTGCCAGTAGTGGGACAGGGGCCACCGGGGAGCTGTTTTTT. This gives the protein CASSGTGATGELFF.

This rearrangement joins TRBV19 to TRBJ2-2, with 8 positions matching TRBD1. Germline CDR1 LNHDA, CDR2 SQIVND (reference sequence). This CDR3 is 16 amino acids long. V lost 4 bases, J lost 6 bases, and 10 bases stayed unmatched. The CDR3: CASSSWTGHGSGELFF. DNA for the CDR3: TGTGCCAGTAGTAGTTGGACAGGGCACGGATCCGGGGAGCTGTTTTTT.

The chain employs TRBV3-1 (or the pseudogene TRBV3-2) and TRBJ1-3; TRBD1 matches 8 bases. This CDR3 is 15 amino acids long. The trim removed 2 bases at V and 4 bases at J, leaving 4 bases unmatched. In germline, CDR1 is LGHDT, CDR2 YNNKEL (reference sequence). The CDR3 loop reads CASSQQGATGNTIYF. The CDR3 DNA is TGTGCCAGCAGCCAACAGGGGGCGACGGGAAACACCATATATTTT.

This clone was recorded once. Here the CDR3 DNA reads TGTGCCAGCAGTTTGGCGACAGGGTGGTCACCCCTCCACTTT. Translation: CASSLATGWSPLHF. The V gene is TRBV27, the J gene TRBJ1-6, with TRBD1 matching over 7 bases. Germline V gives CDR1 MNHEY, CDR2 SMNVEV (reference sequence). V was pared by 3 bases and J by 10 bases, with 6 bases of the junction left unmatched. This CDR3 comprises 14 residues.

The chain carries TRBV18 and TRBJ1-1; TRBD1 aligns across 9 bases. The length of the CDR3 is 15 residues. The ends lost 6 bases at V and 4 bases at J; junction bases unmatched: 9. Germline CDR1 reads KGHSH; CDR2 reads LQKENI. CDR3 DNA sequence: TGTGCCAGCTCGCCCGGGACAGGGCAGGGCACTGAAGCTTTCTTT. It encodes CASSPGTGQGTEAFF. Based on the CDR3 plus reference TRBV18 and TRBJ1-1, the full variable domain is NAGVMQNPRHLVRRRGQEARLRCSPMKGHSHVYWYRQLPEEGLKFMVYLQKENIIDESGMPKERFSAEFPKEGPSILRIQQVVRGDSAAYFCASSPGTGQGTEAFFGQGTRLTVV.

The chain carries TRBV4-3 and TRBJ1-5; weak D call: TRBD1 (5 bases). Germline values: CDR1 LGHNA, CDR2 YSLEER. Trimming left V 1 base short and J 6 bases short, with 10 bases between. This CDR3 comprises 14 residues. CDR3 loop: CASSQVVGGQPQHF. In DNA, the CDR3 is TGCGCCAGCAGCCAAGTAGTGGGGGGTCAGCCCCAGCATTTT.

This chain connects TRBV3-1 (or the pseudogene TRBV3-2) to TRBJ2-3; D gene ambiguous. Trimming removed 0 bases at V and 6 bases at J, with 7 bases between. The CDR3 has 13 amino acids. Germline CDR1 reads LGHDT; CDR2 reads YNNKEL (reference sequence). In DNA, the CDR3 is TGTGCCAGCAGCCAAGATGACTGGGATACGCAGTATTTT. This sequence encodes CASSQDDWDTQYF.

This sequence joins TRBV29-1 and TRBJ2-3; 7 positions agree with TRBD1. Germline CDR1 and CDR2: SQVTM and ANQGSEA. V dropped 4 bases and J dropped 6; count of bases not matched to a gene: 4. CDR3 size: 12 residues. DNA of the CDR3: TGCAGCGTTGGACAGGGTGCGGATACGCAGTATTTT. This codes for CSVGQGADTQYF.

V is TRBV19 and J is TRBJ1-6, with 7 bases identical to TRBD1. V shed 10 bases and J 4 bases; nucleotides not matched to a gene: 7. CDR3 size: 14 residues. Germline CDR1 and CDR2: LNHDA and SQIVND (reference sequence). The CDR3 sequence: CATTGAAYNSPLHF. For the CDR3, the DNA is TGTGCCACCACAGGGGCCGCGTATAATTCACCCCTCCACTTT.

The CDR3 DNA is TGTGCCAGCACCCCCAGAAACACCATATATTTT. Encoded protein: CASTPRNTIYF. This rearrangement joins TRBV7-2 to TRBJ1-3; D unclear. V lost 7 bases to trimming and J lost 5 bases, with 6 bases between them. This CDR3 has 11 amino acids. Looked up from germline, CDR1 is SGHTA and CDR2 is FQGNSA.

The chain joins TRBV19 to TRBJ2-3, with D maybe TRBD1 (6 bases). Trimming pared 7 bases from V and 3 bases from J, leaving 17 bases between. This CDR3 region has 15 residues. Germline loops: CDR1 LNHDA, CDR2 SQIVND (reference sequence). The CDR3 coding sequence is TGTGCCAGTACGGAAAGGGCAGGGGCGACAGATACGCAGTATTTT. It yields the protein CASTERAGATDTQYF.

The chain has TRBV5-1 and TRBJ1-1, with D perhaps matching TRBD1 (5 bases). V lost 0 bases and J lost 1, with 10 bases in between. The CDR3 consists of 15 residues. Germline V gene lookup returns CDR1 SGHRS and CDR2 YFSETQ. CDR3 sequence (DNA): TGCGCCAGCAGCTTGGAGGGGCCAACGAACACTGAAGCTTTCTTT. It translates to CASSLEGPTNTEAFF.

The V gene is TRBV7-2, the J gene TRBJ2-3, with 7 bases identical to TRBD2. CDR1 and CDR2 (germline): SGHTA, FQGNSA. This CDR3 spans 16 amino acids. V lost 2 bases to trimming and J lost 2 bases; unmatched junction nucleotides: 7. Here the CDR3 reads CASSLRGAGTTDTQYF. The CDR3 nucleotides read TGTGCCAGCAGCTTAAGAGGAGCGGGGACCACAGATACGCAGTATTTT.

The rearrangement links TRBV18 to TRBJ2-2; a possible D gene is TRBD1 (5 bases). The CDR3 runs 13 residues. Germline V gene data show CDR1 as KGHSH and CDR2 as LQKENI. Trimming took off 6 bases at V and 10 bases at J, with 15 bases between the two ends. The CDR3 is CASSTGRFEELFF. In DNA form, the CDR3 reads TGTGCCAGCTCTACAGGACGGTTCGAGGAGCTGTTTTTT. Combining the CDR3 with reference TRBV18 and TRBJ2-2 gives the whole variable domain NAGVMQNPRHLVRRRGQEARLRCSPMKGHSHVYWYRQLPEEGLKFMVYLQKENIIDESGMPKERFSAEFPKEGPSILRIQQVVRGDSAAYFCASSTGRFEELFFGEGSRLTVL.

This sequence joins TRBV27 and TRBJ2-3, with D possibly matching TRBD2 (5 bases). With 9 bases removed from V and 4 bases from J, the gap between germline ends came to 20 bases. CDR1 and CDR2 from the germline V gene are MNHEY and SMNVEV (reference sequence). CDR3 size: 15 residues. Here the CDR3 reads CASAPGILDSDTQYF. The CDR3 DNA reads as TGTGCCAGTGCCCCCGGGATTTTAGATTCAGATACGCAGTATTTT.

The chain has TRBV7-3 and TRBJ2-1; 11 nucleotides align to TRBD2. V lost 5 bases and J lost 6; bases outside the gene matches: 21. The CDR3 consists of 20 residues. CDR1 SGHTA and CDR2 FQGTGA come from the germline V gene. This chain's CDR3 is CASSQWPPLAGGFAGNEQFF. CDR3 in DNA: TGTGCCAGCAGCCAGTGGCCTCCCTTAGCGGGAGGGTTCGCCGGCAATGAGCAGTTCTTC. Using reference TRBV7-3 and TRBJ2-1 for the parts outside the CDR3, the full variable domain is GAGVSQTPSNKVTEKGKYVELRCDPISGHTALYWYRQSLGQGPEFLIYFQGTGAADDSGLPNDRFFAVRPEGSVSTLKIQRTERGDSAVYLCASSQWPPLAGGFAGNEQFFGPGTRLTVL.

The genes are TRBV13 and TRBJ2-3, with D tentatively TRBD1 (6 bases). Trimming pared 4 bases from V and 2 bases from J, leaving 19 bases between. This CDR3 comprises 17 residues. Germline CDR1 PRHDT, CDR2 FYEKMQ (reference sequence). CDR3 loop: CASSSPWGLTHTDTQYF. DNA for the CDR3: TGTGCCAGCAGCTCCCCCTGGGGGCTCACACACACAGATACGCAGTATTTT.

The CDR3 reads CASSLGWAGAASEQYF. The CDR3 bases are TGTGCCAGCAGCTTAGGGTGGGCGGGAGCAGCCTCCGAGCAGTACTTC. The chain couples TRBV13 to TRBJ2-7; 7 bases fit TRBD2. Germline V gives CDR1 PRHDT, CDR2 FYEKMQ (reference sequence). This CDR3 has 16 residues. The V segment lost 0 bases and the J segment 6 bases; nucleotides outside the gene matches: 11.

This clone was detected a few times. The J gene is TRBJ1-5, the V gene TRBV2; D is undetermined. CDR1 and CDR2 (germline): SNHLY, FYNNEI. This CDR3 spans 15 amino acids. V was pared by 2 bases and J by 7 bases, with 15 bases between. The CDR3 nucleotides are TGTGCCAGCAGTGAACGCGGTATGGCCGCCCAGCCCCAGCATTTT. Translating gives CASSERGMAAQPQHF.

The V and J genes are TRBV15 and TRBJ2-5; D is uncertain. This CDR3 spans 11 amino acids. Germline lookup yields CDR1 LNHNV and CDR2 YYDKDF (reference sequence). The ends were cut back, 6 bases at V and 4 bases at J, with 6 bases in the middle. The chain's CDR3 is CATRYGETQYF. The CDR3 DNA sequence: TGTGCCACCAGGTACGGAGAGACCCAGTACTTC.

The rearrangement links TRBV2 to TRBJ1-2, with D possibly being TRBD1 (5 bases). The CDR3 sequence is 15 residues long. Germline V gene data show CDR1 as SNHLY and CDR2 as FYNNEI. Trimming left V 3 bases short and J 1 base short, with 12 bases between. The CDR3 DNA sequence: TGTGCCAGCAGTGAGCAGGGCGCCCGTAACTATGGCTACACCTTC. It encodes CASSEQGARNYGYTF. Combining the CDR3 with reference TRBV2 and TRBJ1-2 gives the whole variable domain EPEVTQTPSHQVTQMGQEVILRCVPISNHLYFYWYRQILGQKVEFLVSFYNNEISEKSEIFDDQFSVERPDGSNFTLKIRSTKLEDSAMYFCASSEQGARNYGYTFGSGTRLTVV.

Details on this clone: The same CDR3 arises from other DNA sequences in this sample as well. The chain combines TRBV9 with TRBJ2-3, with D possibly matching TRBD2 (5 bases). The length of the CDR3 is 15 residues. Germline lookup yields CDR1 SGDLS and CDR2 YYNGEE. The V end was cut by 0 bases, the J end by 0 bases, with 8 bases between. The CDR3 DNA reads TGTGCCAGCAGCGTAGGCGGAGGAAGCACAGATACGCAGTATTTT. This sequence encodes CASSVGGGSTDTQYF.